One and the same sample provided the 31 T cell receptor beta chains below, sequenced in a study of control samples from healthy donors and cancer patients. This table comes from immunoSEQ multiplex PCR, and its TCRdb copy is limited to in-frame clones, with some not included. The table has approximately 40,000 clones, around 83% seen once. Input material: PBMCs. The receptors were gathered from a woman in her sixties or seventies with lung cancer.

This clone was seen more than once but under ten times. This chain links TRBV7-9 with TRBJ2-1; weak D call: TRBD1 (6 bases). The CDR3 is 12 residues long. Trimming shortened V by 5 bases and J by 7 bases, and 9 bases separated the two germline ends. From germline, CDR1 is SEHNR and CDR2 FQNEAQ (reference sequence). The CDR3 sequence: CASSRQANEQFF. CDR3 DNA: TGTGCCAGCAGCCGACAGGCGAATGAGCAGTTCTTC.

For the CDR3, the DNA is TGTGCCAGCAGGGGGGCCGGAGAGACCCAGTACTTC. It is translated as CASRGAGETQYF. The chain uses TRBV27 and TRBJ2-5; a weak D match, TRBD1 (6 bases). The CDR3 length is 12 residues. Between the trimmed V and J ends, which lost 6 bases and 4 bases, there was a span of 9 bases. Germline V gene lookup returns CDR1 MNHEY and CDR2 SMNVEV (reference sequence).

The rearrangement uses TRBV7-2 and TRBJ1-5; D is unclear. In germline, CDR1 is SGHTA, CDR2 FQGNSA. The CDR3 spans 13 residues. Trimming pared 1 base from V and 5 bases from J, leaving 6 bases between. For the CDR3, the DNA is TGTGCCAGCAGCTTAGTGGCAGATCAGCCCCAGCATTTT. Its translation is CASSLVADQPQHF. The whole variable domain, filled in from reference TRBV7-2 and TRBJ1-5, reads GAGVSQSPSNKVTEKGKDVELRCDPISGHTALYWYRQSLGQGLEFLIYFQGNSAPDKSGLPSDRFSAERTGGSVSTLTIQRTQQEDSAVYLCASSLVADQPQHFGDGTRLSIL.

This clone came up once. The chain carries TRBV9 and TRBJ1-1; D possibly corresponds to TRBD1 (5 bases). Trimming left V 3 bases short and J 0 bases short, with 12 bases between. From germline, CDR1 is SGDLS and CDR2 YYNGEE. This CDR3 region has 15 residues. The CDR3 sequence: CASSAQVRVNTEAFF. For the CDR3, the DNA is TGTGCCAGCAGCGCACAGGTTCGGGTGAACACTGAAGCTTTCTTT.

This clone appeared a single time. The chain is built from TRBV10-3 and TRBJ2-7; 10 bases fit TRBD2. The CDR3 is 14 amino acids. Germline values: CDR1 ENHRY, CDR2 SYGVKD. V gave up 4 bases and J gave up 0 bases; unmatched junction bases: 0. CDR3 amino acids: CAISGTSGSYEQYF. CDR3 DNA: TGTGCCATCAGTGGGACTAGCGGCTCCTACGAGCAGTACTTC.

The chain employs TRBV24-1 and TRBJ2-7; maybe TRBD1 (6 bases). The CDR3 extends over 13 amino acids. From germline, CDR1 is KGHDR and CDR2 SFDVKD. This chain's CDR3 is CGKGSRTEYEQYF. DNA for the CDR3: TGTGGGAAAGGGTCCCGGACAGAATACGAGCAGTACTTC.

The chain uses TRBV9 and TRBJ2-7; 9 bases are shared with TRBD1. Germline V CDR1 and CDR2: SGDLS, YYNGEE. The CDR3 spans 17 residues. V was pared by 0 bases and J by 3 bases, with 10 bases of the junction left unmatched. For the CDR3, the DNA is TGTGCCAGCAGCGTAGGGCTGGGGGACAGGGAAGGCTACGAGCAGTACTTC. Protein: CASSVGLGDREGYEQYF.

About this clone itself: Distinct nucleotide sequences in the sample also encode this CDR3. This chain links TRBV15 with TRBJ2-1, with D uncertain. The CDR3 has 16 residues. Trimming shortened V by 0 bases and J by 9 bases, and 18 bases separated the two germline ends. Germline loops: CDR1 LNHNV, CDR2 YYDKDF (reference sequence). The CDR3 DNA sequence: TGTGCCACCAGCAGAGAAAGGGTCCTTTTAGGTAGTGAGCAGTTCTTC. This translates into CATSRERVLLGSEQFF.

The chain employs TRBV19 and TRBJ1-1; a possible D gene is TRBD1 (6 bases). The V gene's germline CDR1 is LNHDA and CDR2 SQIVND (reference sequence). The CDR3 is made up of 14 amino acids. Trimming removed 7 bases at V and 6 bases at J, with 18 bases between. CDR3 coding DNA: TGTGCCAGTACCAAACTACAGGGAAAGGCTGAAGCTTTCTTT. It specifies CASTKLQGKAEAFF.

The rearrangement joins TRBV6-1 to TRBJ2-2, with 14 bases aligning to TRBD2. The CDR3 consists of 16 residues. The junction had 5 bases not matched to a gene; V was cut back by 2 bases and J by 9 bases. Germline V CDR1 and CDR2: MNHNS, SASEGT. CDR3 sequence reads: CASSERLAGGHRELFF. In nucleotides, the CDR3 is TGTGCCAGCAGTGAAAGACTAGCGGGAGGGCACCGGGAGCTGTTTTTT.

The chain links TRBV9 to TRBJ1-2, with D possibly being TRBD1 (6 bases). CDR3 size: 13 residues. Trimming took off 0 bases at V and 7 bases at J, with 10 bases between the two ends. Germline CDR1 is SGDLS and CDR2 is YYNGEE. The CDR3 reads CASSVVGGPGYTF. CDR3 coding DNA: TGTGCCAGCAGCGTAGTCGGGGGGCCTGGCTACACCTTC.

In DNA, the CDR3 is TGCAGCGTTGGGACAGGAGGAATTAACTATGGCTACACCTTC. Protein product: CSVGTGGINYGYTF. This chain connects TRBV29-1 to TRBJ1-2; TRBD1 matches 7 bases. CDR1 is SQVTM and CDR2 is ANQGSEA in the germline V gene. The length of the CDR3 is 14 residues. J lost 1 base, V lost 4 bases, and 6 bases had no gene match.

The V call is TRBV6-5, the J call TRBJ2-2; 8 bases match TRBD2. With V trimmed by 6 bases and J by 4 bases, 1 base remained unmatched. The CDR3 sequence is 13 residues long. CDR1 and CDR2 (germline): MNHEY, SVGAGI. CDR3 nucleotide sequence: TGTGCCAGCAGCGGGGGGGTCACCGGGGAGCTGTTTTTT. This translates into CASSGGVTGELFF.

This clone was seen just once. This chain uses TRBV6-5 with TRBJ2-7; D may be TRBD2 (6 bases). Trimming shortened V by 0 bases and J by 2 bases, and 14 bases separated the two germline ends. The CDR3 has 16 amino acids. CDR1 is MNHEY, CDR2 SVGAGI, per germline. The CDR3 spells CASSYSTKRGAYEQYF. Here the CDR3 DNA reads TGTGCCAGCAGTTACTCGACAAAGCGCGGGGCCTACGAGCAGTACTTC.

The V and J genes are TRBV12-3 or TRBV12-4 and TRBJ2-1; unclear D gene. The CDR3 sequence is 13 residues long. V was pared by 6 bases and J by 4 bases, with 10 bases between. CDR3: CASSSLGYNEQFF. CDR3 in DNA: TGTGCCAGCAGCTCACTCGGGTACAATGAGCAGTTCTTC.

In the case of this clone: One junction end does not reproduce the germline sequence, and a read error may be involved. V and J are TRBV6-1 and TRBJ2-7; D remains ambiguous. In germline, CDR1 is MNHNS, CDR2 SASEGT. This CDR3 region has 12 residues. CDR3 amino acids: CASSEEGRTATF. CDR3 nucleotide sequence: TGTGCCAGCAGTGAAGAGGGTAGGACCGCAACCTTC.

This chain joins TRBV2 and TRBJ2-2, with 8 nucleotides matching TRBD2. This CDR3 region has 23 residues. J was trimmed by 4 bases and V by 4 bases; bases with no gene match: 29. Germline CDR1 is SNHLY and CDR2 is FYNNEI. CDR3 sequence (DNA): TGTGCCAGCAGTGTACTAGCGGAGGGAGAAATTAACCGGGGCAGGGTGGCCACCGGGGAGCTGTTTTTT. This gives the protein CASSVLAEGEINRGRVATGELFF.

This chain connects TRBV5-1 to TRBJ1-2, with D possibly being TRBD1 (6 bases). CDR1 is SGHRS and CDR2 is YFSETQ in the germline V gene. This CDR3 has 15 amino acids. V was clipped by 0 bases and J by 2 bases, with 11 bases between them. The CDR3 reads CASSLGAGENYGYTF. The CDR3, as DNA: TGCGCCAGCAGCTTGGGGGCAGGGGAGAACTATGGCTACACCTTC.

CDR3 in amino acids: CASSFSGTENTEAFF. The CDR3 bases are TGTGCCAGCAGTTTCTCAGGGACTGAGAACACTGAAGCTTTCTTT. The chain employs TRBV6-5 and TRBJ1-1; perhaps TRBD1 as D (5 bases). Germline CDR1 and CDR2: MNHEY and SVGAGI. Trimming cost V 4 bases and J 1 base, with 13 bases left between them. The CDR3 totals 15 residues.

This rearrangement joins TRBV3-1 (or the pseudogene TRBV3-2) to TRBJ1-4, with TRBD1 identical over 8 bases. The ends lost 0 bases at V and 7 bases at J; junction bases unmatched: 4. In germline, CDR1 is LGHDT, CDR2 YNNKEL (reference sequence). The CDR3 loop spans 15 amino acids. DNA of the CDR3: TGTGCCAGCAGCCAAGACGGACAGGGAAGTGAAAAACTGTTTTTT. Protein sequence: CASSQDGQGSEKLFF.

The CDR3 here is CASSRDRGYGYTF. CDR3 coding DNA: TGTGCCAGCAGTAGGGACAGGGGGTATGGCTACACCTTC. The chain links TRBV6-5 to TRBJ1-2, with 11 bases identical to TRBD1. The CDR3 sequence is 13 residues long. The germline V gene encodes CDR1 MNHEY and CDR2 SVGAGI. V dropped 5 bases and J dropped 5; count of bases not matched to a gene: 1.

CDR3 sequence (DNA): TGTGCCAGCAGCTGGGGGCGGGGGGGCCCCTATGGCTACACCTTC. It encodes CASSWGRGGPYGYTF. This chain links TRBV5-4 with TRBJ1-2; TRBD1 might be the D (6 bases). Between the trimmed V and J ends, which lost 3 bases and 4 bases, there was a span of 16 bases. CDR1 is SGHNT and CDR2 is YYREEE in the germline V gene (reference sequence). This CDR3 comprises 15 residues. The variable domain in full, completed from reference TRBV5-4 and TRBJ1-2, reads ETGVTQSPTHLIKTRGQQVTLRCSSQSGHNTVSWYQQALGQGPQFIFQYYREEENGRGNFPPRFSGLQFPNYSSELNVNALELDDSALYLCASSWGRGGPYGYTFGSGTRLTVV.

This clone was seen a single time. The DNA of the CDR3 is TGTGCCAGCGGACTGCGGGTAGCGGGAGCCGGGGAGCTGTTTTTT. This gives the protein CASGLRVAGAGELFF. The chain couples TRBV7-3 to TRBJ2-2, with TRBD2 identical over 9 bases. In germline, CDR1 is SGHTA, CDR2 FQGTGA. The CDR3 is made up of 15 amino acids. The V gene end was trimmed by 8 bases and the J gene end by 6 bases; junction bases not matched to a gene: 10.

This clone showed up just once. The rearrangement uses TRBV20-1 and TRBJ1-2; D is unclear. The germline CDR1 and CDR2 sequences are DFQATT and SNEGSKA (reference sequence). There are 11 residues in the CDR3. V was cut by 4 bases and J by 3 bases, with 6 bases left in between. The CDR3 DNA reads TGCAGTGCTAACACAGACTATGGCTACACCTTC. This gives the protein CSANTDYGYTF.

The chain uses TRBV3-1 (or the pseudogene TRBV3-2) and TRBJ2-5, with 7 bases fitting TRBD1. J gave up 2 bases and V 4 bases, and 13 bases lay outside the gene matches. The CDR3 is 17 residues long. From germline, CDR1 is LGHDT and CDR2 YNNKEL (reference sequence). The CDR3 DNA reads TGTGCCAGCAGCCCCACCCTGACAGGGCTCTTTCAAGAGACCCAGTACTTC. It codes for CASSPTLTGLFQETQYF.

The V call is TRBV11-2, the J call TRBJ1-1, with D maybe TRBD1 (5 bases). V was trimmed by 5 bases and J by 2 bases, leaving 21 bases between them. The CDR3 length is 17 residues. Germline V gene sequence: CDR1 SGHAT, CDR2 FQNNGV. For the CDR3, the DNA is TGTGCCAGCAGCCTCCTTTACGGGGGACGGAGAAACACTGAAGCTTTCTTT. This translates into CASSLLYGGRRNTEAFF. Together with reference TRBV11-2 and TRBJ1-1, the CDR3 gives the full variable domain: EAGVAQSPRYKIIEKRQSVAFWCNPISGHATLYWYQQILGQGPKLLIQFQNNGVVDDSQLPKDRFSAERLKGVDSTLKIQPAKLEDSAVYLCASSLLYGGRRNTEAFFGQGTRLTVV.

The chain combines TRBV18 with TRBJ1-1, with 8 bases that match TRBD1. Trimming cost V 2 bases and J 10 bases; bases outside gene matches: 9. Per germline, CDR1 KGHSH and CDR2 LQKENI. This CDR3 region has 14 residues. The DNA for the CDR3 is TGTGCCAGCTCACCAGGTACAGGGGGGTTAGGAGCTTTCTTT. Translating gives CASSPGTGGLGAFF.

J is TRBJ1-1 and V is TRBV12-3 or TRBV12-4; no reliable D call. V lost 1 base and J lost 11, with 8 bases in between. The CDR3 is 11 amino acids. In DNA, the CDR3 is TGTGCCAGCAGTTTAGAACAGTCCGCTTTCTTT. The encoded protein is CASSLEQSAFF.

This chain uses TRBV7-9 with TRBJ2-3; 11 nucleotides match TRBD2. V dropped 5 bases and J dropped 3; count of bases not matched to a gene: 13. Germline loops: CDR1 SEHNR, CDR2 FQNEAQ (reference sequence). CDR3 size: 18 residues. CDR3 amino acids: CASSHTGGLADNTDTQYF. The CDR3 nucleotides read TGTGCCAGCAGCCATACAGGGGGACTAGCGGATAATACAGATACGCAGTATTTT.

The gene calls are TRBV30 and TRBJ1-5, with 7 bases identical to TRBD1. The CDR3 is 14 amino acids. From germline, CDR1 is GTSNPN and CDR2 SVGIG (reference sequence). V shed 3 bases and J 0 bases; nucleotides not matched to a gene: 2. The DNA for the CDR3 is TGTGCCTGGAGCCCAGGGGGTAGCAATCAGCCCCAGCATTTT. It codes for CAWSPGGSNQPQHF.

The chain has TRBV9 and TRBJ1-5; TRBD1 agrees at 7 bases. With V trimmed by 5 bases and J by 4 bases, 9 bases remained unmatched. The CDR3 totals 15 residues. CDR1 is SGDLS, CDR2 YYNGEE, per germline. This CDR3 is CASRKQGLLNQPQHF. CDR3 nucleotide sequence: TGTGCCAGCAGGAAACAGGGGCTGTTAAATCAGCCCCAGCATTTT.